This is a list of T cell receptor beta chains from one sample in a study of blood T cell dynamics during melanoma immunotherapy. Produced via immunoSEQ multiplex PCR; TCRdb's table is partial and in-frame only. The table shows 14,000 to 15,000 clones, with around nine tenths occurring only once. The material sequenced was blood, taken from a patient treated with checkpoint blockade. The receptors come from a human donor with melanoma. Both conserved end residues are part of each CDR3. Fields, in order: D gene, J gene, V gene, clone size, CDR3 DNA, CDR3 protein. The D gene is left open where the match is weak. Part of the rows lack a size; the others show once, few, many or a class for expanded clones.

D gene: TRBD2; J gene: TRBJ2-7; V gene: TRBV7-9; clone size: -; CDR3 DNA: TGTGCCAGCAGCTTAGCCCAACTAGCGGGAATATCCGAGCAGTACTTC; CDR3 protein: CASSLAQLAGISEQYF
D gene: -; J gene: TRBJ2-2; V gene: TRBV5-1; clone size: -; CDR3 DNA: TGCGCCAGCAGCCCCGGGACGCCCGGGGAGCTGTTTTTT; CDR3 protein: CASSPGTPGELFF
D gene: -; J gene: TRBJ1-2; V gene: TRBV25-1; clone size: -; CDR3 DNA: TGTGCCAGCAGTGGACCCGTAAGATGGTACAGGCTCGATGGCTACACCTTC; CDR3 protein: CASSGPVRWYRLDGYTF
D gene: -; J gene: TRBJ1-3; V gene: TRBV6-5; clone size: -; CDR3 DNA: TGTGCCAGCAGTTACTCGGGAGGCACACCTGGAAACACCATATATTTT; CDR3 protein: CASSYSGGTPGNTIYF
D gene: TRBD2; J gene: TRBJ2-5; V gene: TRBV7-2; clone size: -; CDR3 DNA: TGTGCCAGCAGCCTCCTAGGACTAGCGGGAGGAGAGACCCAGTACTTC; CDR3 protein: CASSLLGLAGGETQYF
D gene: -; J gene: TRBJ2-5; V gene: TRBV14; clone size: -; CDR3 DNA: TGTGCCAGCAGCCAAGATCGGGGCAGGGAAGAGACCCAGTACTTC; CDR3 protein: CASSQDRGREETQYF
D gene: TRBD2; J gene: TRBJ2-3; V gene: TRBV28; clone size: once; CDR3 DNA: TGTGCCAGCAGTTTAAGCACGGGAGGGGCAGATACGCAGTATTTT; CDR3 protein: CASSLSTGGADTQYF
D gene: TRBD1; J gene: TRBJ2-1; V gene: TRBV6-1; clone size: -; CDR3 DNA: TGTGCCAGCAGTCGAAAAAACAGGGGGAATGAGCAGTTCTTC; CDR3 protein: CASSRKNRGNEQFF
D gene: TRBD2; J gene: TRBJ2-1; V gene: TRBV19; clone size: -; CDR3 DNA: TGTGCCAGTAGTCAGCTAACGGGAGGGCGCAATGAGCAGTTCTTC; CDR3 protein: CASSQLTGGRNEQFF
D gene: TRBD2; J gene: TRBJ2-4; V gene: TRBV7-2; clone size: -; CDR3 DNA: TGTGCCAGCAGCTTGTCGTATGCGGGAGGGTCCAAAAACATTCAGTACTTC; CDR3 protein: CASSLSYAGGSKNIQYF
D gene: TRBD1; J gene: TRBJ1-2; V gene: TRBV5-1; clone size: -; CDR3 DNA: TGCGCCAGCACAGTGGGGACAGGCGAGAACTGTGGCTACACCTTC; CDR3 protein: CASTVGTGENCGYTF
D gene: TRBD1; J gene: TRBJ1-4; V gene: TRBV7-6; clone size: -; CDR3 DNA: TGTGCCAGCAGCTTAGCCCGGGACAGGATAAATGAAAAACTGTTTTTT; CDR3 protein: CASSLARDRINEKLFF
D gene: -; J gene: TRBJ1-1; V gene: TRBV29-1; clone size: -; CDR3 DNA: TGCAGCGCCCCCAACAGGGTGAGCATGAACACTGAAGCTTTCTTT; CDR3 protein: CSAPNRVSMNTEAFF
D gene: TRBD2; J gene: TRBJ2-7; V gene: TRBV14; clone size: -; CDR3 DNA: TGTGCCAGCAGCCGTCGCACGACTAGCGGGAGTCAGAAACACGAGCAGTACTTC; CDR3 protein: CASSRRTTSGSQKHEQYF
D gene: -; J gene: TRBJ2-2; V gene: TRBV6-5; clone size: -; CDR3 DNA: TGTGCCAGCAGTTGGCAGGACTCCAGGAACACCGGGGAGCTGTTTTTT; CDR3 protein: CASSWQDSRNTGELFF
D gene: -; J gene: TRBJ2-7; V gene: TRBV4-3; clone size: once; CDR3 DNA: TGCGCCAGCAGCCAAGATATAACCAGTAGGTTCTACGAGCAGTACTTC; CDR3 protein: CASSQDITSRFYEQYF
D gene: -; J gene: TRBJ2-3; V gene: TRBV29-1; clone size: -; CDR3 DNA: TGCAGCGTTGCCAGGACAGACACAGATACGCAGTATTTT; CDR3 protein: CSVARTDTDTQYF
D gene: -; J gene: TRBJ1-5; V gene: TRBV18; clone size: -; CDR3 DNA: TGTGCCAGCTCACCAATCCGGAACAATCAGCCCCAGCATTTT; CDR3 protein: CASSPIRNNQPQHF